This T cell receptor (beta chain) was sequenced for a study of blood T cells in healthy people across ages. PCR was performed a second time for about 7 to 12 cycles using a sample-barcoded 5' primer and a J-beta primer mix. TCRdb itself ran the 5' RACE reads through MiXCR, one entry per CDR3 protein. This sample has roughly 1.7 million distinct CDR3 sequences; almost 35% occur once, and the top ten carry 11%. The junction had 4 bases not matched to a gene; V was cut back by 2 bases and J by 0 bases. Germline assignment: CDR1 MNHNS and CDR2 SASEGT. The CDR3 covers 16 residues. Sequenced material: blood. The chain couples TRBV6-1 to TRBJ2-1; 7 bases map to TRBD2. The receptor's source is a woman aged 25-40 years in good health. The CDR3 coding sequence is TGTGCCAGCAGTGAAAGCGGGGAGAGCTCCTACAATGAGCAGTTCTTC. It encodes CASSESGESSYNEQFF.